What follows are 27 T cell receptor beta chains derived from one specimen sequenced in a study of B cell selection in AIRE deficiency. The sorted conventional CD4 T cells were gated as CD4+CD127+. Profiling relied on immunoSEQ multiplex PCR, and the TCRdb table lists in-frame clones only, not all of them. The sample holds some 24,000 clones, about 96% seen once. Sequencing was done on a sample of CD4+CD127+ conventional T cells sorted from PBMCs. The source of these receptors is a human donor in good health.

The CDR3 protein is CASRRGTELGANYGYTF. The DNA of the CDR3 is TGTGCCAGCAGGAGAGGGACAGAACTCGGCGCTAACTATGGCTACACCTTC. The chain links TRBV27 to TRBJ1-2; TRBD1 agrees at 7 bases. In germline, CDR1 is MNHEY, CDR2 SMNVEV (reference sequence). V trimming: 6 bases; J trimming: 0 bases; junction bases outside the gene matches: 13. This CDR3 has 17 residues.

The chain recombines TRBV7-2 with TRBJ2-1, with 13 bases lining up with TRBD2. Germline CDR1 is SGHTA and CDR2 is FQGNSA. This CDR3 has 18 amino acids. V shed 2 bases and J 0 bases; nucleotides not matched to a gene: 4. The CDR3 protein is CASSLPGLAGSSYNEQFF. The CDR3 DNA reads TGTGCCAGCAGCTTACCGGGACTAGCGGGGTCCTCCTACAATGAGCAGTTCTTC.

This chain joins TRBV2 and TRBJ1-1; 9 nucleotides align to TRBD1. With V trimmed by 0 bases and J by 2 bases, 10 bases remained unmatched. The CDR3 contains 18 residues. Germline V lookup: CDR1 SNHLY, CDR2 FYNNEI. CDR3 sequence: CASSEALLGTGSNTEAFF. CDR3 coding DNA: TGTGCCAGCAGTGAAGCGCTTCTCGGGACAGGGTCTAACACTGAAGCTTTCTTT.

The chain has TRBV21-1 and TRBJ2-1. TRBV21-1 is a pseudogene locus. The CDR3 has 17 amino acids. The DNA of the CDR3 is TGTGCCAGCAGCAAAGCGCGGACGGGTTCCAGCAGTTATGAGCAGTTCTTC. Translation: CASSKARTGSSSYEQFF.

The chain joins TRBV7-9 to TRBJ1-2, with D perhaps matching TRBD1 (5 bases). The CDR3 runs to 13 residues. Germline V gives CDR1 SEHNR, CDR2 FQNEAQ (reference sequence). The germline V and J ends were trimmed by 4 bases and 3 bases, with 9 bases remaining between them. The DNA for the CDR3 is TGTGCCAGCAGCTCCAGGGAAGACTATGGCTACACCTTC. This encodes CASSSREDYGYTF.

The V call is TRBV7-2, the J call TRBJ2-1; 7 bases are shared with TRBD1. CDR1 and CDR2 (germline): SGHTA, FQGNSA. J was trimmed by 8 bases and V by 2 bases; bases with no gene match: 3. The CDR3 has 13 amino acids. CDR3 protein: CASSLNRGYEQFF. The CDR3 nucleotides read TGTGCCAGCAGCTTAAACAGGGGCTATGAGCAGTTCTTC. Combining the CDR3 with reference TRBV7-2 and TRBJ2-1 gives the whole variable domain GAGVSQSPSNKVTEKGKDVELRCDPISGHTALYWYRQSLGQGLEFLIYFQGNSAPDKSGLPSDRFSAERTGGSVSTLTIQRTQQEDSAVYLCASSLNRGYEQFFGPGTRLTVL.

V and J are TRBV2 and TRBJ2-7; tentative D call: TRBD1 (5 bases). Germline CDR1 reads SNHLY; CDR2 reads FYNNEI. Trimming left V 1 base short and J 6 bases short, with 10 bases between. There are 13 residues in the CDR3. The CDR3 region is CASSEEGQGEQYF. The CDR3 nucleotides read TGTGCCAGCAGTGAAGAGGGGCAAGGCGAGCAGTACTTC.

This sequence joins TRBV7-2 and TRBJ2-5; D unresolved. V was clipped by 1 base and J by 4 bases, with 4 bases between them. This CDR3 has 12 amino acids. Germline lookup yields CDR1 SGHTA and CDR2 FQGNSA. CDR3 sequence (DNA): TGTGCCAGCAGCTTAGAGTCAGAGACCCAGTACTTC. Translating gives CASSLESETQYF.

The chain uses TRBV5-4 and TRBJ1-2; D call uncertain. Trimming shortened V by 0 bases and J by 6 bases, and 9 bases separated the two germline ends. This CDR3 has 13 residues. The germline gives CDR1 SGHNT, CDR2 YYREEE (reference sequence). Here the CDR3 reads CASSLEPLDGYTF. The CDR3 region has the DNA TGTGCCAGCAGCTTGGAACCCCTCGATGGCTACACCTTC.

The chain links TRBV7-2 to TRBJ2-4, with D uncertain. CDR1 and CDR2 (germline): SGHTA, FQGNSA. The CDR3 is made up of 14 amino acids. With 1 base removed from V and 13 bases from J, the gap between germline ends came to 17 bases. The CDR3 DNA is TGTGCCAGCAGCTTAGGAGGCCGGAGCAAAAGACAGTACTTC. Amino acids: CASSLGGRSKRQYF.

V is TRBV18 and J is TRBJ1-1; D is possibly TRBD1 (5 bases). The CDR3 extends over 16 amino acids. Germline CDR1 and CDR2: KGHSH and LQKENI. Trimming pared 6 bases from V and 0 bases from J, leaving 17 bases between. The CDR3 nucleotides are TGTGCCAGCTCTTTGAACCAGGGTGGGATGAACACTGAAGCTTTCTTT. It yields the protein CASSLNQGGMNTEAFF.

Only one count was recorded for this clone. The chain joins TRBV6-5 to TRBJ2-3; D is perhaps TRBD2 (6 bases). Trimming cost V 8 bases and J 1 base, with 16 bases left between them. Germline CDR1 and CDR2: MNHEY and SVGAGI. The CDR3 extends over 15 amino acids. CDR3 coding DNA: TGTGCCAGCGCGAGAGAGGGCGGGGGCACAGATACGCAGTATTTT. Translated, it gives CASAREGGGTDTQYF.

The rearrangement joins TRBV19 to TRBJ1-1; D unresolved. The CDR3 length is 14 residues. With 4 bases removed from V and 0 bases from J, the gap between germline ends came to 9 bases. The germline V gene has CDR1 LNHDA and CDR2 SQIVND (reference sequence). The CDR3 DNA sequence: TGTGCCAGTAGTAACCTCGGACTGAACACTGAAGCTTTCTTT. Its protein product is CASSNLGLNTEAFF.

V is TRBV6-1 and J is TRBJ1-1, with D unresolved. The CDR3 length is 13 residues. Germline loops: CDR1 MNHNS, CDR2 SASEGT. Trimming took off 10 bases at V and 10 bases at J, with 22 bases between the two ends. CDR3 DNA: TGTGCCACCCGACCGTTCGGGAAGTTGGTAGCTTTCTTT. Amino acid sequence: CATRPFGKLVAFF.

This chain links TRBV5-1 with TRBJ1-1; D is unclear. Germline lookup yields CDR1 SGHRS and CDR2 YFSETQ. The CDR3 sequence is 14 residues long. V dropped 0 bases and J dropped 3 bases, with 9 bases sitting between them. The DNA for the CDR3 is TGCGCCAGCAGCTTGGAGGACGGTTACACTGAAGCTTTCTTT. Its translation: CASSLEDGYTEAFF.

The chain joins TRBV9 to TRBJ1-1; no reliable D call. The ends were cut back, 3 bases at V and 0 bases at J, with 15 bases in the middle. CDR1 is SGDLS, CDR2 YYNGEE, per germline. This CDR3 is built from 16 residues. This chain's CDR3 is CASSGGSPLLNTEAFF. The CDR3 DNA sequence: TGTGCCAGCAGCGGGGGTTCCCCCTTGTTGAACACTGAAGCTTTCTTT. The whole variable domain, filled in from reference TRBV9 and TRBJ1-1, reads DSGVTQTPKHLITATGQRVTLRCSPRSGDLSVYWYQQSLDQGLQFLIQYYNGEERAKGNILERFSAQQFPDLHSELNLSSLELGDSALYFCASSGGSPLLNTEAFFGQGTRLTVV.

The chain recombines TRBV11-2 with TRBJ1-1; D remains ambiguous. The CDR3 has 12 residues. The germline V and J ends were trimmed by 7 bases and 2 bases, with 8 bases remaining between them. Looked up from germline, CDR1 is SGHAT and CDR2 is FQNNGV. CDR3: CASTLINTEAFF. As DNA, the CDR3 is TGTGCCAGCACCCTTATTAACACTGAAGCTTTCTTT.

V usage is TRBV29-1 and J usage is TRBJ1-2, with D unclear. V shed 2 bases and J shed 10 bases, with 11 bases lying between them. There are 11 residues in the CDR3. From germline, CDR1 is SQVTM and CDR2 ANQGSEA. The chain's CDR3 is CSVERLGLYTF. In DNA form, the CDR3 reads TGCAGCGTTGAACGCTTGGGCCTCTACACCTTC.

Only one count was recorded for this clone. The chain recombines TRBV4-3 with TRBJ2-7; 9 bases align to TRBD2. Trimming took 1 base from V and 7 from J; bases not matched to a gene: 8. CDR3 length: 15 amino acids. From germline, CDR1 is LGHNA and CDR2 YSLEER. CDR3 protein: CASSQVGAGGLEQYF. CDR3 bases: TGCGCCAGCAGCCAAGTTGGCGCGGGGGGGCTAGAGCAGTACTTC.

The rearrangement links TRBV18 to TRBJ1-2, with D possibly TRBD1 on 5 matching bases. The V and J ends lost 3 bases and 4 bases respectively, with 9 bases between them. The germline V gene encodes CDR1 KGHSH and CDR2 LQKENI. There are 13 residues in the CDR3. DNA for the CDR3: TGTGCCAGCTCACCCGACAGAACCTATGGCTACACCTTC. Amino acid sequence: CASSPDRTYGYTF. Full variable domain (rest looked up from reference TRBV18 and TRBJ1-2): NAGVMQNPRHLVRRRGQEARLRCSPMKGHSHVYWYRQLPEEGLKFMVYLQKENIIDESGMPKERFSAEFPKEGPSILRIQQVVRGDSAAYFCASSPDRTYGYTFGSGTRLTVV.

This chain connects TRBV7-6 to TRBJ2-7; the match to TRBD2 covers 8 bases. With V trimmed by 4 bases and J by 3 bases, 2 bases remained unmatched. The germline CDR1 and CDR2 sequences are SGHVS and FNYEAQ. This CDR3 contains 13 residues. The CDR3 coding sequence is TGTGCCAGCAGCTCGGGGGGGTACTACGAGCAGTACTTC. Its protein is CASSSGGYYEQYF.

A single count supports this clone. The rearrangement uses TRBV29-1 and TRBJ2-5; TRBD2 aligns across 10 bases. There are 15 residues in the CDR3. The ends lost 1 base at V and 5 bases at J; junction bases unmatched: 7. Germline V gives CDR1 SQVTM, CDR2 ANQGSEA. The CDR3 nucleotides read TGCAGCGTTGAAGGGAGCGGGGGGGCGAGGGAGACCCAGTACTTC. Translating gives CSVEGSGGARETQYF. The full variable domain, in which reference TRBV29-1 and TRBJ2-5 provide the parts outside the CDR3, is SAVISQKPSRDICQRGTSLTIQCQVDSQVTMMFWYRQQPGQSLTLIATANQGSEATYESGFVIDKFPISRPNLTFSTLTVSNMSPEDSSIYLCSVEGSGGARETQYFGPGTRLLVL.

The rearrangement links TRBV30 to TRBJ1-1; D unresolved. The CDR3 has 13 residues. Germline V gene data show CDR1 as GTSNPN and CDR2 as SVGIG (reference sequence). The V end was cut by 0 bases, the J end by 0 bases, with 5 bases between. In DNA, the CDR3 is TGTGCCTGGAGTGTAGCTGTGAACACTGAAGCTTTCTTT. Translating gives CAWSVAVNTEAFF.

This chain uses TRBV9 with TRBJ1-2, with D possibly matching TRBD1 (5 bases). Germline CDR1 is SGDLS and CDR2 is YYNGEE. V lost 2 bases to trimming and J lost 8 bases, with 13 bases between them. The CDR3 contains 13 residues. This chain's CDR3 is CASSVAQGGGYTF. The CDR3 coding sequence is TGTGCCAGCAGCGTTGCCCAGGGCGGGGGCTACACCTTC.

The CDR3 here is CASSEIRGETQYF. The CDR3 region has the DNA TGTGCCAGTAGTGAGATACGGGGTGAGACCCAGTACTTC. The gene calls are TRBV19 and TRBJ2-5; a possible D gene is TRBD2 (5 bases). Per germline, CDR1 LNHDA and CDR2 SQIVND (reference sequence). With 5 bases removed from V and 5 bases from J, the gap between germline ends came to 12 bases. The CDR3 loop spans 13 amino acids.

This chain links TRBV5-1 with TRBJ2-7; D is unresolved. This CDR3 spans 14 amino acids. CDR1 is SGHRS and CDR2 is YFSETQ in the germline V gene. V was clipped by 1 base and J by 0 bases, with 8 bases between them. Here the CDR3 DNA reads TGCGCCAGCAGCTTGATCAGGAGCTCCTACGAGCAGTACTTC. It is translated as CASSLIRSSYEQYF.

This chain uses TRBV19 with TRBJ2-1; D not resolved. This CDR3 comprises 13 residues. V lost 5 bases, J lost 5 bases, and 10 bases lay in between. Per germline, CDR1 LNHDA and CDR2 SQIVND (reference sequence). The CDR3 sequence: CASSPDPNNEQFF. CDR3 bases: TGTGCCAGTAGTCCGGACCCTAACAATGAGCAGTTCTTC.